This TCR beta chain was obtained from a study of blood T cell repertoires in COVID-19. Authors' processing steps: Cell counts per sample came from amplifying reference gene primers. The repertoire was sequenced with immunoSEQ multiplex PCR; TCRdb's copy has only in-frame clones and lacks some. The DNA gave D and trimming, while V, J and clone size come from that table. The sample lists 250,000 to 350,000 clones, about 88% occurring once. The CDR3 totals 13 residues. Germline V gene data show CDR1 as SGHAT and CDR2 as FQNNGV. Trimming took 5 bases from V and 7 from J, leaving 12 bases between them. The V and J genes are TRBV11-2 and TRBJ2-1; no reliable D call. Sequences were obtained from peripheral blood. This receptor was obtained from a woman aged 55-70 years with acute or convalescent COVID-19. The CDR3 protein is CASSPPARNEQFF. In nucleotides, the CDR3 is TGTGCCAGCAGCCCTCCGGCGCGGAATGAGCAGTTCTTC.